Below are 17 T cell receptor beta chains sequenced from a single sample in a study of early T cells in non-severe SARS-CoV-2 infection. TCRdb processed the 5' RACE reads anew with MiXCR; each CDR3 protein has one entry. The table has 65,000 to 90,000 distinct CDR3 sequences, more than 9% seen once. Sequencing used whole blood. The origin of the receptors is an adult who was a healthcare worker with PCR-confirmed SARS-CoV-2 infection or an uninfected control (not recorded which).

V and J are TRBV24-1 and TRBJ1-2, with D possibly matching TRBD1 (5 bases). Germline V gene sequence: CDR1 KGHDR, CDR2 SFDVKD. The V and J ends lost 4 bases and 4 bases respectively, with 18 bases between them. CDR3 length equals 16 residues. The CDR3 spells CATSESGTGRPYGYTF. The CDR3 DNA sequence: TGTGCCACCAGTGAGTCCGGGACCGGGAGGCCCTATGGCTACACCTTC.

This clonotype was counted only a few times. V usage is TRBV24-1 and J usage is TRBJ2-1; a possible D gene is TRBD2 (6 bases). Per germline, CDR1 KGHDR and CDR2 SFDVKD. The CDR3 extends over 17 amino acids. Between the trimmed V and J ends, which lost 0 bases and 0 bases, there was a span of 11 bases. The CDR3 region is CATSDLFAGSSYNEQFF. Here the CDR3 DNA reads TGTGCCACCAGTGATTTGTTTGCGGGGAGCTCCTACAATGAGCAGTTCTTC.

CDR3 sequence reads: CASSSEGESSGANVLTF. In nucleotides, the CDR3 is TGTGCCAGCAGCTCTGAGGGGGAGAGCTCTGGGGCCAACGTCCTGACTTTC. V is TRBV11-3 and J is TRBJ2-6; the D gene is possibly TRBD1 (6 bases). V lost 4 bases and J 0 bases, leaving 13 bases between the germline ends. The CDR3 length is 17 residues. Germline CDR1 and CDR2: SGHNT and YENEEA.

V gene TRBV10-3 combines with J gene TRBJ2-7, with no clear D. Germline CDR1 and CDR2: ENHRY and SYGVKD. This CDR3 is 12 amino acids long. Trimming cost V 3 bases and J 3 bases, with 6 bases left between them. Here the CDR3 DNA reads TGTGCCATCAGTGACCGGGTCTACGAGCAGTACTTC. Translation: CAISDRVYEQYF.

The chain combines TRBV20-1 with TRBJ2-2; D may correspond to TRBD1 or TRBD2 (6 bases each). Germline V gene lookup returns CDR1 DFQATT and CDR2 SNEGSKA (reference sequence). The CDR3 is 13 amino acids. V was shortened by 6 bases and J by 0 bases, with 8 bases between the two germline ends. The CDR3 DNA is TGCAGTGCGAGGGGGGCGAACACCGGGGAGCTGTTTTTT. It translates to CSARGANTGELFF.

The chain recombines TRBV20-1 with TRBJ1-4, with D unresolved. From germline, CDR1 is DFQATT and CDR2 SNEGSKA (reference sequence). The CDR3 is 12 residues long. Trimming removed 0 bases at V and 6 bases at J, with 5 bases between. CDR3 in amino acids: CSARDADEKLFF. The CDR3 DNA reads as TGCAGTGCTAGAGATGCAGATGAAAAACTGTTTTTT.

The chain uses TRBV15 and TRBJ2-1; 11 bases map to TRBD2. Germline values: CDR1 LNHNV, CDR2 YYDKDF (reference sequence). V trimming: 3 bases; J trimming: 4 bases; junction bases outside the gene matches: 8. The CDR3 spans 17 residues. The CDR3 DNA follows: TGTGCCACCAGCAGTCCTAGCGGGAGGAAACATTACAATGAGCAGTTCTTC. This translates into CATSSPSGRKHYNEQFF. The full variable domain, rest sourced from reference TRBV15 and TRBJ2-1, is DAMVIQNPRYQVTQFGKPVTLSCSQTLNHNVMYWYQQKSSQAPKLLFHYYDKDFNNEADTPDNFQSRRPNTSFCFLDIRSPGLGDTAMYLCATSSPSGRKHYNEQFFGPGTRLTVL.

The table lists this clonotype with a few counts. The chain carries TRBV7-9 and TRBJ2-1; no firm D call. The V end lost 2 bases, the J end lost 4 bases, and 9 bases lay between the germline ends. CDR1 is SEHNR, CDR2 FQNEAQ, per germline (reference sequence). This CDR3 has 14 amino acids. DNA of the CDR3: TGTGCCAGCAGCTTAAGGACCGCTTACAATGAGCAGTTCTTC. It codes for CASSLRTAYNEQFF.

The genes are TRBV2 and TRBJ2-7; D may be TRBD1 or TRBD2 (5 bases each). The CDR3 totals 15 residues. The V end was cut by 3 bases, the J end by 4 bases, with 16 bases between. The germline CDR1 and CDR2 sequences are SNHLY and FYNNEI. The CDR3 is CASSDKGRGSYEQYF. The CDR3 nucleotides read TGTGCCAGCAGTGATAAAGGTCGGGGCTCTTACGAGCAGTACTTC.

J is TRBJ2-7 and V is TRBV3-1, with D possibly matching TRBD2 (6 bases). The CDR3 spans 14 residues. Germline V gene data show CDR1 as LGHDT and CDR2 as YNNKEL (reference sequence). With 10 bases removed from V and 1 base from J, the gap between germline ends came to 17 bases. The CDR3 spells CANRNLTRSYEQYF. The CDR3 DNA reads as TGTGCCAATCGCAACCTGACTAGGTCCTACGAGCAGTACTTC.

Ten or more counts support this clonotype. The chain is built from TRBV5-4 and TRBJ1-2; no firm D call. Per germline, CDR1 SGHNT and CDR2 YYREEE (reference sequence). The CDR3 totals 15 residues. The V end was cut by 6 bases, the J end by 2 bases, with 17 bases between. The CDR3 here is CASTGDRTANYGYTF. Here the CDR3 DNA reads TGTGCCAGCACTGGTGACCGGACGGCCAACTATGGCTACACCTTC.

This clonotype was detected only a few times. The J gene is TRBJ2-3, the V gene TRBV2; the match to TRBD2 covers 9 bases. Germline V gives CDR1 SNHLY, CDR2 FYNNEI. With 5 bases clipped from V and 3 bases from J, the junction kept 9 bases outside the gene matches. The CDR3 loop spans 16 amino acids. CDR3 sequence: CASSKSGRFLTDTQYF. CDR3 coding DNA: TGTGCCAGCAGTAAGAGCGGGAGGTTCCTTACAGATACGCAGTATTTT.

V usage is TRBV7-9 and J usage is TRBJ1-4; 9 bases are a match to TRBD1. The CDR3 totals 14 residues. With V trimmed by 5 bases and J by 7 bases, 5 bases remained unmatched. CDR1 SEHNR and CDR2 FQNEAQ come from the germline V gene (reference sequence). The DNA for the CDR3 is TGTGCCAGCAGCGCCGGGACAGGGTCTGAAAAACTGTTTTTT. Translating it yields CASSAGTGSEKLFF.

This clonotype was observed a few times. This rearrangement joins TRBV11-2 to TRBJ2-3, with a weak D call TRBD2 (6 bases). Germline lookup yields CDR1 SGHAT and CDR2 FQNNGV. V was cut by 4 bases and J by 1 base, with 9 bases left in between. This CDR3 has 14 amino acids. As DNA, the CDR3 is TGTGCCAGCAGCTACGAGCGGGGCACAGATACGCAGTATTTT. Its protein is CASSYERGTDTQYF.

This clonotype was recorded at least ten times. This sequence joins TRBV27 and TRBJ2-3, with no clear D. With 5 bases removed from V and 0 bases from J, the gap between germline ends came to 12 bases. Germline V gene lookup returns CDR1 MNHEY and CDR2 SMNVEV (reference sequence). The CDR3 loop spans 15 amino acids. CDR3 in DNA: TGTGCCAGCAGTCAGAGGAGTGGGAGCACAGATACGCAGTATTTT. Encoded protein: CASSQRSGSTDTQYF.

This clonotype appeared many times. The rearrangement joins TRBV5-6 to TRBJ2-4; 7 bases align to TRBD2. Germline V gene sequence: CDR1 SGHDT, CDR2 YYEEEE. Trimming cost V 0 bases and J 0 bases; bases outside gene matches: 6. This CDR3 comprises 17 residues. CDR3 bases: TGTGCCAGCAGCTTGGGGCCTAGCGGTGTAGCCAAAAACATTCAGTACTTC. Protein: CASSLGPSGVAKNIQYF.

This clonotype has a single count. The chain combines TRBV20-1 with TRBJ2-3; D call uncertain. V was pared by 3 bases and J by 0 bases, with 10 bases between. Germline CDR1 DFQATT, CDR2 SNEGSKA (reference sequence). This CDR3 comprises 14 residues. CDR3 protein: CSASGWKSTDTQYF. In DNA, the CDR3 is TGCAGTGCTAGTGGATGGAAGAGCACAGATACGCAGTATTTT.